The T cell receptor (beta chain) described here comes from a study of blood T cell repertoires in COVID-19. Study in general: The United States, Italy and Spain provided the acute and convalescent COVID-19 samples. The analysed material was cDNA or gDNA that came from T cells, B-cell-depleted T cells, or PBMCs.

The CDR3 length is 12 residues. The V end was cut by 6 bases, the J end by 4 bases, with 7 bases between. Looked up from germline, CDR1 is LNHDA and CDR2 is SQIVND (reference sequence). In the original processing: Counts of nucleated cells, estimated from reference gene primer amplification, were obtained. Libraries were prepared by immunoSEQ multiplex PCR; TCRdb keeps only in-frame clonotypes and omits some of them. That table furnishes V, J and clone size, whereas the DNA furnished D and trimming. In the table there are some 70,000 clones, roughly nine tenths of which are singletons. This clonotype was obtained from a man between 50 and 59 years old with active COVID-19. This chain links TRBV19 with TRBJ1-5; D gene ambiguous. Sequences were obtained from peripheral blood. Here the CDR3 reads CASRRRNQPQHF. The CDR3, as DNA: TGTGCCAGTAGGCGTCGTAATCAGCCCCAGCATTTT.